This T cell receptor beta chain is from a study of blood T cell repertoires in COVID-19. In the study overall: The samples span acute and convalescent COVID-19 from the United States, Italy and Spain. Nucleic acid was either cDNA or gDNA, and it came from T cells, B-cell-depleted T cells, or PBMCs.

Original methodology: Cell counts per sample came from amplifying reference gene primers. Libraries were prepared by immunoSEQ multiplex PCR; TCRdb keeps only in-frame clonotypes and omits some of them. V, J and clone size reflect that table, while D and trimming were determined from the DNA. In the table there are over 300,000 clones, about 82% of which are singletons. V lost 3 bases and J lost 4; bases outside the gene matches: 7. Germline CDR1 is KGHSH and CDR2 is LQKENI. The CDR3 has 15 residues. On this clone: In the same sample, other DNA sequences code for this CDR3.

The receptor's source is a human donor in a cohort sampled during active COVID-19. Sequenced input: peripheral blood. The V gene is TRBV18, the J gene TRBJ2-7; the match to TRBD1 covers 9 bases. The CDR3 here is CASSPPGQGLYEQYF. CDR3 DNA sequence: TGTGCCAGCTCACCCCCGGGACAGGGCTTATACGAGCAGTACTTC.